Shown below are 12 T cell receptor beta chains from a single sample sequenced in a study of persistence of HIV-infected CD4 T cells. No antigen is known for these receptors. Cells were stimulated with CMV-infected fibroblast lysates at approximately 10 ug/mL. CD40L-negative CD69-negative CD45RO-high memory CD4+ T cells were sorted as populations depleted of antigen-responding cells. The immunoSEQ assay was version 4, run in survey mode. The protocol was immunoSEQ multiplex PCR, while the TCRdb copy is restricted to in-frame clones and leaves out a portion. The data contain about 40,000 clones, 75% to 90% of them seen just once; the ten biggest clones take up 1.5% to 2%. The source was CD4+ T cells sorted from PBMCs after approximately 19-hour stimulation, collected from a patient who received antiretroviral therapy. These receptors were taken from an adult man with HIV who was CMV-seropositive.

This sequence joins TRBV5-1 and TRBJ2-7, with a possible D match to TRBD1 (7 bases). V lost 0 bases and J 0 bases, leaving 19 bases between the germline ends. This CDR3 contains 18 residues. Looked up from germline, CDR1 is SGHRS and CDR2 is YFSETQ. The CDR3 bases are TGCGCCAGCAGCTTGGGTTCTGGATCGGGGGACAGCTCCTACGAGCAGTACTTC. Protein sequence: CASSLGSGSGDSSYEQYF.

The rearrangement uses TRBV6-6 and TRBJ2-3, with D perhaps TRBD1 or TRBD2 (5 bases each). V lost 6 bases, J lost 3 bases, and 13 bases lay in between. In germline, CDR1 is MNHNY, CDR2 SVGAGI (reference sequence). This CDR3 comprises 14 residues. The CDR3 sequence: CASRLGSGTDTQYF. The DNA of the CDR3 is TGTGCCAGCAGACTAGGGTCAGGGACAGATACGCAGTATTTT.

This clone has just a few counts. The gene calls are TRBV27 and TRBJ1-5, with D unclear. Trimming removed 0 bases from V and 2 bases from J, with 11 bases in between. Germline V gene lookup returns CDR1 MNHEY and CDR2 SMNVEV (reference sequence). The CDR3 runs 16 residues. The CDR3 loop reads CASSLSAGDGNQPQHF. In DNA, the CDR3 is TGTGCCAGCAGTTTATCAGCCGGGGATGGCAATCAGCCCCAGCATTTT.

The CDR3 here is CASSFTSQVDTQYF. CDR3 sequence (DNA): TGTGCCAGCAGCTTTACTAGTCAGGTAGATACGCAGTATTTT. The J gene is TRBJ2-3, the V gene TRBV7-2; possible D gene TRBD2, 5 bases. Germline CDR1 SGHTA, CDR2 FQGNSA. The V end was cut by 3 bases, the J end by 5 bases, with 12 bases between. This CDR3 contains 14 residues.

This chain's CDR3 is CASSIDNGLYGYTF. In nucleotides, the CDR3 is TGTGCCAGTAGTATAGATAACGGTCTCTATGGCTACACCTTC. This chain connects TRBV19 to TRBJ1-2; D is unclear. CDR1 LNHDA and CDR2 SQIVND come from the germline V gene (reference sequence). Trimming took 0 bases from V and 4 from J, leaving 9 bases between them. The CDR3 is made up of 14 amino acids.

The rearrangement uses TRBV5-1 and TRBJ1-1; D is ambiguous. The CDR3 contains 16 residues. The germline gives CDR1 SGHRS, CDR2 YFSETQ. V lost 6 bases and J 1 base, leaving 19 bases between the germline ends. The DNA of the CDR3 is TGCGCCAGCACCCTGCGCGGGGTTCCGGGGAACACTGAAGCTTTCTTT. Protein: CASTLRGVPGNTEAFF.

The CDR3 DNA reads as TGCGCCAGCAGCTTGGGACAGGGTATGGGAGAGCAGTACTTC. It encodes CASSLGQGMGEQYF. The chain links TRBV5-1 to TRBJ2-7; 7 bases are shared with TRBD1. The CDR3 consists of 14 residues. V lost 0 bases, J lost 7 bases, and 7 bases stayed unmatched. Germline V gene sequence: CDR1 SGHRS, CDR2 YFSETQ. The full variable domain, rest sourced from reference TRBV5-1 and TRBJ2-7, is KAGVTQTPRYLIKTRGQQVTLSCSPISGHRSVSWYQQTPGQGLQFLFEYFSETQRNKGNFPGRFSGRQFSNSRSEMNVSTLELGDSALYLCASSLGQGMGEQYFGPGTRLTVT.

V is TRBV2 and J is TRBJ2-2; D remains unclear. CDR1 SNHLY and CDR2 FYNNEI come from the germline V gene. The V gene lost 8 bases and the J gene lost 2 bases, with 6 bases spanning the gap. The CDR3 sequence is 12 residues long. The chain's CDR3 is CASQPNTGELFF. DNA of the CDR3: TGTGCCAGCCAACCCAACACCGGGGAGCTGTTTTTT.

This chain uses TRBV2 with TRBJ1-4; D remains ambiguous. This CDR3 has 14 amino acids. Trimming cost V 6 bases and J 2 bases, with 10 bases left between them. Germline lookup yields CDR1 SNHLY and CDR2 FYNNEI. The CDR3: CASRPGWTNEKLFF. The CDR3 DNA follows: TGTGCCAGCAGACCGGGGTGGACTAATGAAAAACTGTTTTTT. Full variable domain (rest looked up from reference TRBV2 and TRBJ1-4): EPEVTQTPSHQVTQMGQEVILRCVPISNHLYFYWYRQILGQKVEFLVSFYNNEISEKSEIFDDQFSVERPDGSNFTLKIRSTKLEDSAMYFCASRPGWTNEKLFFGSGTQLSVL.

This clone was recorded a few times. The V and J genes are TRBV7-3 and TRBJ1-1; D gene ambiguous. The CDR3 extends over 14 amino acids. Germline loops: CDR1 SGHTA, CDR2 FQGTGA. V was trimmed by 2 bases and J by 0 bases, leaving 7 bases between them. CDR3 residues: CASSLGGVNTEAFF. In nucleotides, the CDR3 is TGTGCCAGCAGCTTAGGTGGGGTGAACACTGAAGCTTTCTTT.

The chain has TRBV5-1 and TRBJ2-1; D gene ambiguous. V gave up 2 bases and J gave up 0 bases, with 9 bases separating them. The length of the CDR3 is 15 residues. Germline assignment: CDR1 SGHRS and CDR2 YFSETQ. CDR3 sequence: CASSFYSSSYNEQFF. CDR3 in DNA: TGCGCCAGCAGCTTTTACTCGAGCTCCTACAATGAGCAGTTCTTC.

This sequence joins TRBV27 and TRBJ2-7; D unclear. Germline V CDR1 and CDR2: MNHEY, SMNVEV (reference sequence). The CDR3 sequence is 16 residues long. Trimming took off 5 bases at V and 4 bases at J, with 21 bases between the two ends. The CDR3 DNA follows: TGTGCCAGCAGTCCCTCAGTAGTACTCGCTCCGTACGAGCAGTACTTC. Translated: CASSPSVVLAPYEQYF.